This T cell receptor (beta chain) was identified during a study of cytomegalovirus exposure and HLA in healthy donors. Study-wide background: Across about 400 genotyped donors, roughly 85% landed in the Caucasian-associated ancestry cluster.

As regards this clone: What it recognizes is unknown.

Overall study findings and caveats: In a later analysis, an Asian-associated ancestry cluster reportedly showed fewer N-insertions than the approximately 620-donor mean. There were some public TCRs occurring in many donors, but most TCR sequences were rare.

Primers: 60 Vbeta forward and 13 Jbeta reverse. Clones were sequenced by immunoSEQ multiplex PCR, and TCRdb holds only the in-frame ones, with some missing. Of 200,000 to 300,000 clones in the sample, around 80% are singletons; the top ten hold around 5.7%. This CDR3 comprises 15 residues. The germline V gene has CDR1 SNHLY and CDR2 FYNNEI. Unmatched junction bases numbered 0, after V lost 4 bases and J lost 0 bases. The chain uses TRBV2 and TRBJ2-6; 7 positions agree with TRBD1. This clonotype was sampled from a woman in her thirties or forties in good health and CMV-seropositive. The sample comprised PBMCs. The CDR3 sequence: CASSGDSSGANVLTF. The CDR3 DNA is TGTGCCAGCAGTGGGGACAGCTCTGGGGCCAACGTCCTGACTTTC. Complete variable domain (other parts from reference TRBV2 and TRBJ2-6): EPEVTQTPSHQVTQMGQEVILRCVPISNHLYFYWYRQILGQKVEFLVSFYNNEISEKSEIFDDQFSVERPDGSNFTLKIRSTKLEDSAMYFCASSGDSSGANVLTFGAGSRLTVL.